Below, 25 T cell receptor beta chains from the same sample are listed, as sequenced in a study of cytomegalovirus exposure and HLA in healthy donors. Primers for the PCR totalled 60 Vbeta and 13 Jbeta. Profiled with immunoSEQ multiplex PCR; TCRdb holds only in-frame clones, not every one. This sample carries around 250,000 clones, approximately 80% of them seen once, and the ten largest clones take around 8.6%. The sequenced sample was PBMCs. The receptors come from an older woman in good health and CMV-seropositive.

The chain uses TRBV5-1 and TRBJ2-4, with D perhaps matching TRBD1 (5 bases). Germline V CDR1 and CDR2: SGHRS, YFSETQ. This CDR3 is 14 amino acids long. V shed 0 bases and J shed 5 bases, with 9 bases lying between them. The chain's CDR3 is CASSLDGRENIQYF. The CDR3 DNA follows: TGCGCCAGCAGCTTGGACGGCAGGGAAAACATTCAGTACTTC. The whole variable domain, remainder taken from reference TRBV5-1 and TRBJ2-4, is KAGVTQTPRYLIKTRGQQVTLSCSPISGHRSVSWYQQTPGQGLQFLFEYFSETQRNKGNFPGRFSGRQFSNSRSEMNVSTLELGDSALYLCASSLDGRENIQYFGAGTRLSVL.

The genes are TRBV28 and TRBJ1-2, with 8 bases matching TRBD1. Germline CDR1 MDHEN, CDR2 SYDVKM. V was pared by 6 bases and J by 4 bases, with 4 bases of the junction left unmatched. This CDR3 region has 13 residues. CDR3 coding DNA: TGTGCCAGCAGGGAAGACAGGGGCTATGGCTACACCTTC. Translation: CASREDRGYGYTF.

The rearrangement uses TRBV28 and TRBJ1-1; weak D call: TRBD1 (6 bases). The CDR3 totals 14 residues. Between the trimmed V and J ends, which lost 5 bases and 0 bases, there was a span of 10 bases. CDR1 is MDHEN, CDR2 SYDVKM, per germline. In DNA, the CDR3 is TGTGCCAGCAGTCCCGGACAGTTGAACACTGAAGCTTTCTTT. Encoded protein: CASSPGQLNTEAFF.

There are a few counts of this clone. The V call is TRBV5-1, the J call TRBJ2-7, with D perhaps matching TRBD2 (6 bases). The germline gives CDR1 SGHRS, CDR2 YFSETQ. V was clipped by 0 bases and J by 2 bases, with 12 bases between them. The CDR3 has 15 amino acids. CDR3 sequence (DNA): TGCGCCAGCAGCTTGGAGGGACTGACAACCTACGAGCAGTACTTC. Protein sequence: CASSLEGLTTYEQYF.

The chain joins TRBV5-5 to TRBJ2-2; D is perhaps TRBD2 (5 bases). Between the trimmed V and J ends, which lost 4 bases and 7 bases, there was a span of 8 bases. Germline-derived CDR1 and CDR2 are SGHKS and YYEKEE (reference sequence). This CDR3 spans 12 amino acids. CDR3 DNA: TGTGCCAGCAGCGGCGGAGGCGGGGAGCTGTTTTTT. Translation: CASSGGGGELFF.

The chain links TRBV25-1 to TRBJ1-2; D not resolved. CDR1 is MGHDK and CDR2 is SYGVNS in the germline V gene. With 1 base removed from V and 8 bases from J, the gap between germline ends came to 8 bases. This CDR3 comprises 12 residues. The DNA for the CDR3 is TGTGCCAGCAGTGAATCCGTCCTGGGCTACACCTTC. Protein: CASSESVLGYTF.

CDR3 nucleotide sequence: TGTGCCAGCAGTTACTCGATGCCCCGCGGCACCTACGAGCAGTACTTC. Translated: CASSYSMPRGTYEQYF. V and J are TRBV6-5 and TRBJ2-7; D is undetermined. Trimming left V 0 bases short and J 2 bases short, with 14 bases between. Germline CDR1 is MNHEY and CDR2 is SVGAGI. CDR3 length: 16 residues.

The J gene is TRBJ2-5, the V gene TRBV2, with 9 bases matching TRBD1. The J call may be wrong; the DNA end is better matched by TRBJ2-7. The CDR3 runs to 15 residues. The V gene's germline CDR1 is SNHLY and CDR2 FYNNEI. CDR3 amino acids: CASSAGQGLSYEQYF. Here the CDR3 DNA reads TGTGCCAGCAGTGCGGGACAGGGTCTCTCCTACGAGCAGTACTTC.

The J gene is TRBJ2-3, the V gene TRBV18; 9 bases are shared with TRBD2. Per germline, CDR1 KGHSH and CDR2 LQKENI. With V trimmed by 5 bases and J by 1 base, 4 bases remained unmatched. This CDR3 is built from 15 residues. Here the CDR3 reads CASSRLAEGTDTQYF. The CDR3 DNA follows: TGTGCCAGCTCAAGACTAGCGGAAGGCACAGATACGCAGTATTTT.

The CDR3: CASSSQANYGYTF. The CDR3 coding sequence is TGTGCCAGCAGCTCACAGGCTAACTATGGCTACACCTTC. The V and J genes are TRBV7-3 and TRBJ1-2; D is perhaps TRBD1 (5 bases). This CDR3 has 13 residues. The germline V and J ends were trimmed by 4 bases and 0 bases, with 6 bases remaining between them. Germline values: CDR1 SGHTA, CDR2 FQGTGA.

The chain uses TRBV6-1 and TRBJ2-7, with D possibly matching TRBD2 (5 bases). CDR1 is MNHNS and CDR2 is SASEGT in the germline V gene. The germline V and J ends were trimmed by 2 bases and 3 bases, with 14 bases remaining between them. This CDR3 has 15 amino acids. CDR3 loop: CASSESEGPYYEQYF. The DNA for the CDR3 is TGTGCCAGCAGTGAATCTGAGGGCCCCTACTACGAGCAGTACTTC.

This clone was observed a few times. The CDR3 region has the DNA TGTGCCAGCAGCCAAGATCGGACTATCACAGATACGCAGTATTTT. Its protein is CASSQDRTITDTQYF. V is TRBV4-2 and J is TRBJ2-3, with D perhaps TRBD2 (6 bases). V gave up 0 bases and J gave up 2 bases, with 9 bases separating them. This CDR3 has 15 amino acids. In germline, CDR1 is LGHNA, CDR2 YNFKEQ.

The chain employs TRBV7-9 and TRBJ2-1; no firm D call. The CDR3 has 11 residues. The germline V and J ends were trimmed by 3 bases and 8 bases, with 5 bases remaining between them. CDR1 is SEHNR and CDR2 is FQNEAQ in the germline V gene (reference sequence). The CDR3, as DNA: TGTGCCAGCAGCTTCCCGGATGAGCAGTTCTTC. Protein product: CASSFPDEQFF.

J is TRBJ2-7 and V is TRBV5-1; 13 nucleotides line up with TRBD2. Germline loops: CDR1 SGHRS, CDR2 YFSETQ. The CDR3 spans 15 residues. V trimming: 5 bases; J trimming: 2 bases; junction bases outside the gene matches: 4. For the CDR3, the DNA is TGCGCCAGCAGTCGAGGACTAGCGGGGGCCTACGAGCAGTACTTC. Its protein product is CASSRGLAGAYEQYF.

The J gene is TRBJ2-6, the V gene TRBV5-1; TRBD1 agrees at 10 bases. The V and J ends lost 1 base and 2 bases, in that order; junction bases with no gene match: 3. CDR3 length: 17 amino acids. CDR1 and CDR2 (germline): SGHRS, YFSETQ. The CDR3 protein is CASSLWDRGPGANVLTF. The CDR3 nucleotides read TGCGCCAGCAGCTTGTGGGACAGGGGCCCTGGGGCCAACGTCCTGACTTTC.

The CDR3 region is CASGQIQGTNEKLFF. CDR3 nucleotides: TGTGCCAGCGGCCAAATTCAGGGAACTAATGAAAAACTGTTTTTT. This chain uses TRBV5-6 with TRBJ1-4; TRBD1 might be the D (5 bases). Trimming took off 7 bases at V and 1 base at J, with 14 bases between the two ends. The CDR3 covers 15 residues. Germline V gene lookup returns CDR1 SGHDT and CDR2 YYEEEE.

The chain is built from TRBV5-1 and TRBJ2-5; D perhaps matches TRBD1 (5 bases). The germline V and J ends were trimmed by 1 base and 5 bases, with 12 bases remaining between them. The CDR3 consists of 14 residues. The V gene's germline CDR1 is SGHRS and CDR2 YFSETQ. This CDR3 reads CASSLSTALETQYF. CDR3 bases: TGCGCCAGCAGCTTGTCGACAGCGTTGGAGACCCAGTACTTC.

V gene TRBV5-4 combines with J gene TRBJ2-3; weak D call: TRBD2 (7 bases). The CDR3 runs to 16 residues. Germline CDR1 and CDR2: SGHNT and YYREEE (reference sequence). Trimming pared 2 bases from V and 0 bases from J, leaving 13 bases between. The CDR3 loop is CASSLGGETSTDTQYF. CDR3 nucleotides: TGTGCCAGCAGCTTAGGGGGGGAGACTAGCACAGATACGCAGTATTTT.

J is TRBJ2-3 and V is TRBV13, with D unclear. The length of the CDR3 is 15 residues. V shed 0 bases and J shed 3 bases, with 10 bases lying between them. CDR1 and CDR2 (germline): PRHDT, FYEKMQ (reference sequence). The CDR3 region is CASSLGPSDTDTQYF. CDR3 DNA sequence: TGTGCCAGCAGCTTAGGGCCAAGCGATACAGATACGCAGTATTTT.

The V and J genes are TRBV6-1 and TRBJ1-4; 7 bases agree with TRBD1. V trimming: 8 bases; J trimming: 0 bases; junction bases outside the gene matches: 3. CDR1 and CDR2 from the germline V gene are MNHNS and SASEGT. The CDR3 contains 14 residues. The CDR3 is CASLTGTTNEKLFF. Here the CDR3 DNA reads TGTGCCAGCTTGACAGGGACAACTAATGAAAAACTGTTTTTT.

V usage is TRBV6-5 and J usage is TRBJ1-2; 8 nucleotides agree with TRBD1. Germline V gives CDR1 MNHEY, CDR2 SVGAGI. Germline trimming cut 2 bases from V and 5 bases from J; bases unmatched to any gene: 10. The CDR3 has 16 residues. The CDR3 spells CASSYHYQTGAYGYTF. In DNA form, the CDR3 reads TGTGCCAGCAGTTACCACTACCAGACAGGGGCTTATGGCTACACCTTC.

The chain couples TRBV5-6 to TRBJ2-7; 7 bases agree with TRBD1. The CDR3 extends over 14 amino acids. The germline V gene encodes CDR1 SGHDT and CDR2 YYEEEE. The trim removed 7 bases at V and 7 bases at J, leaving 14 bases unmatched. CDR3 nucleotide sequence: TGTGCCAGCTCTAGGGCAGGGGGTCCTGGGGAGCAGTACTTC. This sequence encodes CASSRAGGPGEQYF.

V usage is TRBV2 and J usage is TRBJ1-1; 12 bases line up with TRBD1. CDR1 SNHLY and CDR2 FYNNEI come from the germline V gene. The CDR3 is 15 amino acids. The V and J ends lost 3 bases and 4 bases, in that order; junction bases with no gene match: 3. The CDR3 region is CASSEGQGAFTEAFF. Here the CDR3 DNA reads TGTGCCAGCAGTGAGGGACAGGGGGCTTTCACTGAAGCTTTCTTT.

The genes are TRBV14 and TRBJ2-2; D might be TRBD2 (5 bases). V lost 0 bases, J lost 13 bases, and 12 bases lay in between. Germline V gene data show CDR1 as SGHDN and CDR2 as FVKESK. The CDR3 consists of 13 residues. The CDR3 DNA sequence: TGTGCCAGCAGCCAAGATCCGGGGAATTGGCTGTTTTTT. Its translation is CASSQDPGNWLFF.

This clone was seen more than once but under ten times. This chain uses TRBV6-5 with TRBJ2-7, with 10 bases identical to TRBD2. The CDR3 covers 14 residues. Trimming took 6 bases from V and 5 from J; bases not matched to a gene: 7. Germline CDR1 MNHEY, CDR2 SVGAGI. The CDR3 protein is CASSPLAGANEQYF. The CDR3 nucleotides read TGTGCCAGCAGCCCTCTAGCGGGAGCTAACGAGCAGTACTTC.